The text below deals with one T cell receptor beta chain. The antigen remains undetermined. The CDR3 covers 16 residues. Germline CDR1 and CDR2: SGHKS and YYEKEE (reference sequence). The trim removed 1 base at V and 6 bases at J, leaving 7 bases unmatched. The sample originates from a study of cytomegalovirus exposure and HLA in healthy donors. Findings of the study overall: The authors later found most CMV-associated TCR beta chains appeared HLA-restricted.

In the PCR, 60 Vbeta and 13 Jbeta primers were used. TCRdb's table, derived via immunoSEQ multiplex PCR, lists solely in-frame clones and lacks some. This sample yields around 99,000 clones, of which under 85% are seen a single time; 7.7% belongs to the top ten. The chain couples TRBV5-5 to TRBJ2-1, with TRBD2 matching over 10 bases. Sequenced sample: PBMCs. The receptor was derived from a woman aged 50 to 65 in good health and CMV-seropositive. CDR3 bases: TGTGCCAGCAGCTTGTATAAGAGCGGGGGGGCCAATGAGCAGTTCTTC. Translation gives CASSLYKSGGANEQFF.